Below, 22 T cell receptor beta chains from the same sample are listed, as sequenced in a study of blood T cells in healthy people across ages. For the second PCR, which ran for roughly 7 to 11 cycles, a sample-barcoded 5' primer and a J-beta primer mix were used. MiXCR, applied by TCRdb to the 5' RACE reads, yields one record per CDR3 protein. This sample carries about 1.5 million distinct CDR3 sequences, approximately 43% of them seen once, and the ten largest clones take 4%. The sequencing input was blood. The receptors originated from a woman under 30 in good health.

The chain carries TRBV29-1 and TRBJ1-2, with D uncertain. The CDR3 extends over 12 amino acids. With 6 bases removed from V and 2 bases from J, the gap between germline ends came to 10 bases. Germline V gene lookup returns CDR1 SQVTM and CDR2 ANQGSEA. CDR3 nucleotides: TGCAGCGTCGACGACGGAAACTATGGCTACACCTTC. Residues: CSVDDGNYGYTF.

About this clonotype itself: Possible read error: a much larger clone is one base away. The chain has TRBV20-1 and TRBJ2-5; weak D call: TRBD2 (6 bases). CDR1 DFQATT and CDR2 SNEGSKA come from the germline V gene (reference sequence). V was pared by 3 bases and J by 13 bases, with 24 bases between. This CDR3 spans 14 amino acids. CDR3 nucleotides: TGCAGTGCTAGTAAGGGCGGGGATTACAATGAGCGGTACTTC. Translating gives CSASKGGDYNERYF.

A word on this clonotype: At one of its ends the junction is not consistent with the germline gene, which may arise from a read error. The chain recombines TRBV12-5 with TRBJ2-7; the match to TRBD2 covers 10 bases. Germline CDR1 reads LGHNT; CDR2 reads FRNRAP. This CDR3 is 16 amino acids long. Here the CDR3 DNA reads TGTACTAGTGGTCCTTCCAGCGGGGGGGCCTCCTACGAGCAGTACTTC. Its protein is CTSGPSSGGASYEQYF.

This clonotype was counted a few times. The chain has TRBV7-9 and TRBJ1-1; D remains unclear. V lost 5 bases, J lost 4 bases, and 14 bases lay in between. The germline V gene has CDR1 SEHNR and CDR2 FQNEAQ (reference sequence). CDR3 length: 14 residues. CDR3 nucleotide sequence: TGTGCCAGCAGCCCAGCGGCTCGGAGCACTGAAGCTTTCTTT. It is translated as CASSPAARSTEAFF. The variable domain in full, with the rest retrieved from reference TRBV7-9 and TRBJ1-1, is DTGVSQNPRHKITKRGQNVTFRCDPISEHNRLYWYRQTLGQGPEFLTYFQNEAQLEKSRLLSDRFSAERPKGSFSTLEIQRTEQGDSAMYLCASSPAARSTEAFFGQGTRLTVV.

The chain couples TRBV6-4 to TRBJ2-5; 7 bases fit TRBD2. From germline, CDR1 is MRHNA and CDR2 SNTAGT. The CDR3 totals 15 residues. J was trimmed by 11 bases and V by 2 bases; bases with no gene match: 14. CDR3 nucleotides: TGTGCCAGCAGTGACGCGGCGGGAGAGTACAATGAGCAGTACTTC. Its translation is CASSDAAGEYNEQYF.

This sequence joins TRBV24-1 and TRBJ2-5; maybe TRBD1 (5 bases). There are 13 residues in the CDR3. Trimming removed 6 bases from V and 11 bases from J, with 18 bases in between. Looked up from germline, CDR1 is KGHDR and CDR2 is SFDVKD. The CDR3 region is CATSRGFGNEQYF. In DNA form, the CDR3 reads TGTGCCACCAGTAGGGGTTTCGGCAATGAGCAGTACTTC.

CDR3 protein: CASSLNRDSGEAFF. The CDR3 nucleotides are TGTGCCAGCAGCTTAAACCGGGACAGCGGTGAAGCTTTCTTT. This chain joins TRBV7-9 and TRBJ1-1, with 7 bases fitting TRBD1. Germline CDR1 and CDR2: SEHNR and FQNEAQ (reference sequence). The CDR3 consists of 14 residues. Germline trimming cut 2 bases from V and 7 bases from J; bases unmatched to any gene: 7.

This clonotype was counted only a few times. The chain combines TRBV6-2 or TRBV6-3 with TRBJ1-5; no clear D gene. Trimming pared 0 bases from V and 6 bases from J, leaving 12 bases between. Germline V gene data show CDR1 as MNHEY and CDR2 as SVGEGT. The CDR3 extends over 15 amino acids. CDR3 amino acids: CASSYSHRAGQPQHF. CDR3 in DNA: TGTGCCAGCAGTTACTCTCATAGGGCAGGTCAGCCCCAGCATTTT.

About this clonotype: A much larger clonotype is one base distant, so this may be a read error. The CDR3 bases are TGCAGCGTTGGCAACGCTTACAATGAGCAGTTCTTC. Translation: CSVGNAYNEQFF. The V call is TRBV29-1, the J call TRBJ2-1; D remains ambiguous. The CDR3 loop spans 12 amino acids. The V end lost 4 bases, the J end lost 4 bases, and 8 bases lay between the germline ends. Germline V lookup: CDR1 SQVTM, CDR2 ANQGSEA.

This clonotype has just one count. The chain carries TRBV11-2 and TRBJ2-1; possibly TRBD2 for D (6 bases). V was trimmed by 4 bases and J by 2 bases, leaving 12 bases between them. The germline CDR1 and CDR2 sequences are SGHAT and FQNNGV. The CDR3 has 15 amino acids. In nucleotides, the CDR3 is TGTGCCAGCAGCTCGCTAGCGAACGCCTACAATGAGCAGTTCTTC. This codes for CASSSLANAYNEQFF.

This clonotype occurred a few times. The chain couples TRBV29-1 to TRBJ1-2; D is unresolved. Germline CDR1 is SQVTM and CDR2 is ANQGSEA. CDR3 length equals 12 residues. Trimming shortened V by 6 bases and J by 4 bases, and 12 bases separated the two germline ends. The DNA of the CDR3 is TGCAGCGTCGAGAGGCTCCCCTATGGCTACACCTTC. It codes for CSVERLPYGYTF.

This rearrangement joins TRBV6-2 or TRBV6-3 to TRBJ2-6; D is perhaps TRBD2 (5 bases). The CDR3 has 21 residues. Germline CDR1 and CDR2: MNHEY and SVGEGT. Trimming took 5 bases from V and 1 from J, leaving 27 bases between them. This CDR3 reads CASSQLGLPRTGKSGANVLTF. In DNA form, the CDR3 reads TGTGCCAGCAGTCAACTAGGACTTCCGAGGACGGGAAAGTCTGGGGCCAACGTCCTGACTTTC.

The chain carries TRBV28 and TRBJ2-7, with TRBD2 matching 7 bases. Trimming removed 1 base from V and 7 bases from J; junction bases left unmatched: 10. Germline V lookup: CDR1 MDHEN, CDR2 SYDVKM. The CDR3 is made up of 15 amino acids. The CDR3 nucleotides are TGTGCCAGCAGTTTATTTGGGGGGGGTCGGAATGAGCAGTACTTC. Protein product: CASSLFGGGRNEQYF.

This clonotype has only a few counts. This chain links TRBV27 with TRBJ2-1; 8 nucleotides align to TRBD2. CDR1 and CDR2 (germline): MNHEY, SMNVEV (reference sequence). V was pared by 8 bases and J by 6 bases, with 6 bases of the junction left unmatched. The CDR3 runs 13 residues. CDR3 loop: CASGTGTSNEQFF. The CDR3 coding sequence is TGTGCCAGCGGCACCGGGACTAGCAATGAGCAGTTCTTC.

This clonotype occurred many times. The chain combines TRBV6-5 with TRBJ2-1, with TRBD2 matching 7 bases. Looked up from germline, CDR1 is MNHEY and CDR2 is SVGAGI. This CDR3 comprises 14 residues. The J segment lost 5 bases and the V segment lost 0 bases, leaving 1 base of the junction unmatched. CDR3 in DNA: TGTGCCAGCAGTTACTCGGGAGGGGACAATGAGCAGTTCTTC. This sequence encodes CASSYSGGDNEQFF.

This chain links TRBV29-1 with TRBJ2-1; a weak D match, TRBD1 (5 bases). This CDR3 is 15 amino acids long. V was cut by 3 bases and J by 8 bases, with 20 bases left in between. Germline V gives CDR1 SQVTM, CDR2 ANQGSEA. CDR3 in DNA: TGCAGCGTTGATCTGGAAGGGGCTATGTGGGATGAGCAGTTCTTC. It is translated as CSVDLEGAMWDEQFF.

The rearrangement uses TRBV5-6 and TRBJ2-3; possibly TRBD1 for D (6 bases). This CDR3 has 16 residues. Germline lookup yields CDR1 SGHDT and CDR2 YYEEEE. Trimming shortened V by 2 bases and J by 4 bases, and 17 bases separated the two germline ends. The CDR3 bases are TGTGCCAGCAGCTTACAGGGCTTCGAGGGGGCAGATACGCAGTATTTT. Its translation: CASSLQGFEGADTQYF.

This chain links TRBV7-9 with TRBJ1-5; D unresolved. The germline CDR1 and CDR2 sequences are SEHNR and FQNEAQ (reference sequence). CDR3 size: 14 residues. V was shortened by 1 base and J by 5 bases, with 9 bases between the two germline ends. The CDR3 loop is CASSLGVGHQPQHF. In nucleotides, the CDR3 is TGTGCCAGCAGCTTAGGGGTCGGCCATCAGCCCCAGCATTTT. The variable domain in full, with the rest retrieved from reference TRBV7-9 and TRBJ1-5, is DTGVSQNPRHKITKRGQNVTFRCDPISEHNRLYWYRQTLGQGPEFLTYFQNEAQLEKSRLLSDRFSAERPKGSFSTLEIQRTEQGDSAMYLCASSLGVGHQPQHFGDGTRLSIL.

As concerns this clonotype: Its ends do not fully match the called genes, so a read error is possible. V and J are TRBV6-6 and TRBJ2-7; perhaps TRBD1 as D (6 bases). This CDR3 comprises 14 residues. Germline V gene data show CDR1 as MNHNY and CDR2 as SVGAGI (reference sequence). The CDR3 here is CVSRQQGAGYEQYF. The DNA of the CDR3 is TGTGTCAGCAGACAACAGGGCGCCGGGTACGAGCAGTACTTC.

This clonotype was counted between two and nine times. The gene calls are TRBV4-3 and TRBJ2-7; D remains unclear. Germline V CDR1 and CDR2: LGHNA, YSLEER. The length of the CDR3 is 14 residues. The ends were cut back, 2 bases at V and 3 bases at J, with 11 bases in the middle. CDR3 DNA sequence: TGCGCCAGCAGCCAACTTCCCCTCGGCTACGAGCAGTACTTC. It translates to CASSQLPLGYEQYF.

This clonotype was recorded once. The chain uses TRBV12-3 or TRBV12-4 and TRBJ2-5; D might be TRBD1 (5 bases). The J call may not be correct, given that the DNA end is closer to TRBJ2-7. This CDR3 has 12 residues. CDR3 sequence: CASRDNRREQYF. The CDR3 region has the DNA TGTGCCAGCAGGGACAACAGGCGCGAGCAGTACTTC.

The chain uses TRBV7-2 and TRBJ2-4, with D possibly matching TRBD2 (5 bases). Germline V gene data show CDR1 as SGHTA and CDR2 as FQGNSA. This CDR3 is built from 11 residues. V was cut by 2 bases and J by 15 bases, with 11 bases left in between. This chain's CDR3 is CASSLNGDRYF. As DNA, the CDR3 is TGTGCCAGCAGCTTAAACGGGGATCGGTACTTC.